This TCR beta chain stems from a study of blood T cell repertoires in COVID-19. Study background: The United States, Italy and Spain were the sources of the acute and convalescent COVID-19 samples.

Enrolment of Seattle patients took place during active infection, and they were followed longitudinally. Germline V CDR1 and CDR2: WNHNN, SYGVQD (reference sequence). Trimming pared 6 bases from V and 7 bases from J, leaving 16 bases between. The CDR3 consists of 15 residues. Sequencing was performed with immunoSEQ multiplex PCR; in TCRdb, only in-frame clones are kept and a portion is missing. The top ten clones hold 5.5% to 7% of a sample with about 200,000 clones, roughly 77% of them seen once. The chain uses TRBV10-1 and TRBJ1-6, with D hard to call. The sequence derives from a woman aged 40 to 50 with COVID-19, enrolled during active disease. The sample comprised peripheral blood. The CDR3 nucleotides read TGCGCCAGCAGCCAAGCCAGCGGAGGAAATTCACCCCTCCACTTT. Amino acids: CASSQASGGNSPLHF.